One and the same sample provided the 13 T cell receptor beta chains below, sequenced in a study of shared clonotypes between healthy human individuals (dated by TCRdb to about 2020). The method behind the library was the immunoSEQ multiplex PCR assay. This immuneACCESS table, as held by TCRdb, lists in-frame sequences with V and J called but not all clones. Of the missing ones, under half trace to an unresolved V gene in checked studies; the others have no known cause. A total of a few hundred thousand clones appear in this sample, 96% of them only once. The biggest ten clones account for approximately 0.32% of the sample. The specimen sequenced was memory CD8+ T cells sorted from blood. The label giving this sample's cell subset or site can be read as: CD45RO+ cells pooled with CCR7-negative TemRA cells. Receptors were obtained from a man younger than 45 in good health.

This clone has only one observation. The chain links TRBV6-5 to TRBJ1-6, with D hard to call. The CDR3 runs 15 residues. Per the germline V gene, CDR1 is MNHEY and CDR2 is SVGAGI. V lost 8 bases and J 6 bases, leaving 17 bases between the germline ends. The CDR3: CASGPNVGLNSPLHF. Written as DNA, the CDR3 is TGTGCCAGCGGCCCAAATGTTGGGCTTAATTCACCCCTCCACTTT.

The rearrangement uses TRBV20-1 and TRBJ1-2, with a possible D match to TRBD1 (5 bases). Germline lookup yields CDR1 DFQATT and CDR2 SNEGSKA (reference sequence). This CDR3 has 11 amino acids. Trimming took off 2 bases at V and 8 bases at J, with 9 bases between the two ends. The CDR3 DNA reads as TGCAGTGCTAGACTGGAGGGGGGCTACACCTTC. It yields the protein CSARLEGGYTF.

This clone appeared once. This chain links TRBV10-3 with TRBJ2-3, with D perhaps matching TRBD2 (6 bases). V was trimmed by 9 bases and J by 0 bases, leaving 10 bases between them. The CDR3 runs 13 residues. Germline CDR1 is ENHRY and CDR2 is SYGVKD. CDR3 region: CAISGLSTDTQYF. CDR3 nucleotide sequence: TGTGCCATATCGGGACTTAGCACAGATACGCAGTATTTT.

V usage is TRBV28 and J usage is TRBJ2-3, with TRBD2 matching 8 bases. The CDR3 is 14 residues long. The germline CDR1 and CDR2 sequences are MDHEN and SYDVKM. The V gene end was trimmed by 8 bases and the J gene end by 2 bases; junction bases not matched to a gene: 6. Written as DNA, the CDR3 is TGTGCCAGCCTCCGGGAGGGTTACACAGATACGCAGTATTTT. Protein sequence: CASLREGYTDTQYF.

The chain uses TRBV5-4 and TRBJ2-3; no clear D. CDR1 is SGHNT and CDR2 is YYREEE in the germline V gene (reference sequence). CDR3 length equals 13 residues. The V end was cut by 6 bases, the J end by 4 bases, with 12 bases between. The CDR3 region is CASTGDFADTQYF. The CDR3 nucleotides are TGTGCCAGCACAGGAGATTTCGCAGATACGCAGTATTTT.

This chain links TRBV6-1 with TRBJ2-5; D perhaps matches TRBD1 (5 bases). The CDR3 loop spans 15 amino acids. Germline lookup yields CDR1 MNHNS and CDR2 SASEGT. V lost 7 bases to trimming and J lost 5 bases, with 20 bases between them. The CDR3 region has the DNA TGTGCCAGCACCCTCCGTCGGGTTGGGGCCGAGACCCAGTACTTC. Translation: CASTLRRVGAETQYF.

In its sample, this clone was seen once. Here the CDR3 reads CASSLETEAFF. For the CDR3, the DNA is TGTGCCAGCAGTTTAGAGACTGAAGCTTTCTTT. This rearrangement joins TRBV28 to TRBJ1-1; no clear D gene. The germline CDR1 and CDR2 sequences are MDHEN and SYDVKM. The CDR3 is 11 residues long. The ends were cut back, 2 bases at V and 5 bases at J, with 3 bases in the middle.

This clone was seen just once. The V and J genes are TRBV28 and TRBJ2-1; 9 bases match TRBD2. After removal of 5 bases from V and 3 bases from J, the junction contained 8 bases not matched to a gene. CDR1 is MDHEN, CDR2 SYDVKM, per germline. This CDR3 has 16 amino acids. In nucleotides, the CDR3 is TGTGCCAGCAGTCGTAGCGGGGGCCACCTCTACAATGAGCAGTTCTTC. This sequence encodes CASSRSGGHLYNEQFF. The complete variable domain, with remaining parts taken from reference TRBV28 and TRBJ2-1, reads DVKVTQSSRYLVKRTGEKVFLECVQDMDHENMFWYRQDPGLGLRLIYFSYDVKMKEKGDIPEGYSVSREKKERFSLILESASTNQTSMYLCASSRSGGHLYNEQFFGPGTRLTVL.

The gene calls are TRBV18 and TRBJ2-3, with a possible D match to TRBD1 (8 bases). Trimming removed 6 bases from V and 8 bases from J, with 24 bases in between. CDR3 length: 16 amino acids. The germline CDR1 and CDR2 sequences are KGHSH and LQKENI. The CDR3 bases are TGTGCCAGCTCGCCCGGGACAGGCCCCACGGGGGGTACGCAGTATTTT. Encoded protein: CASSPGTGPTGGTQYF.

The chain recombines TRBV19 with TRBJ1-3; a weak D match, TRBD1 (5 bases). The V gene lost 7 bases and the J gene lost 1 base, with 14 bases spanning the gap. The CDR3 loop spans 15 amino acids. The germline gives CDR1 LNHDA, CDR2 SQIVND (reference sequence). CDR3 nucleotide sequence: TGTGCCAGTATCGGAGGGAGGGGTTCTGGAAACACCATATATTTT. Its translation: CASIGGRGSGNTIYF.

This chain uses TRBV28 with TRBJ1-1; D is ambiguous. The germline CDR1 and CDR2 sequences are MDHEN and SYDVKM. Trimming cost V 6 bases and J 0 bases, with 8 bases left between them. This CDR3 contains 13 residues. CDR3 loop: CASRYSLNTEAFF. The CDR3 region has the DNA TGTGCCAGCAGATACAGCCTGAACACTGAAGCTTTCTTT.

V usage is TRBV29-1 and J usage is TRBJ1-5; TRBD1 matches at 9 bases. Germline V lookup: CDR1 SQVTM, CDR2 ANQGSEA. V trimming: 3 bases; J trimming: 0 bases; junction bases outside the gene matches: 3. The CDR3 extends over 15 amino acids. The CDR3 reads CSVDRTGDSNQPQHF. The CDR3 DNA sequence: TGCAGCGTTGATCGGACAGGGGATAGCAATCAGCCCCAGCATTTT.

The DNA for the CDR3 is TGTGCCAGCAGCTCTGGGCAGGGTGGGAACTACGAGCAGTACTTC. Translation gives CASSSGQGGNYEQYF. The V call is TRBV7-9, the J call TRBJ2-7; tentatively, D is TRBD1 (5 bases). V lost 4 bases to trimming and J lost 3 bases, with 16 bases between them. CDR3 length: 15 amino acids. Germline values: CDR1 SEHNR, CDR2 FQNEAQ (reference sequence).